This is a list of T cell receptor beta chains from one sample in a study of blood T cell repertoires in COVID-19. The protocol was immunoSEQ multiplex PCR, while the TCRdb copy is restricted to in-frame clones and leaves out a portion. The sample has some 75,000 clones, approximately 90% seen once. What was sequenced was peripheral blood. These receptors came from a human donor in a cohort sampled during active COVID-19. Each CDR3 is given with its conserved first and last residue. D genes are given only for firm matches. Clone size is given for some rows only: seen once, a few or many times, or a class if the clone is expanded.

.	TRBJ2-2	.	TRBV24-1	TGTGCCACCAGAGAGGGTGCCGGGGAGCTGTTTTTT	CATREGAGELFF
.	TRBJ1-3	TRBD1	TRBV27	TGTGCCAGCAGTGCTACAGGGGTGTCTGGAAACACCATATATTTT	CASSATGVSGNTIYF
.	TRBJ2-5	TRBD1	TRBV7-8	TGTGCCAGCAGATCCACTCAGGCCCCCCCCTGGGACAGGTCGAAAGAGACCCAGTACTTC	CASRSTQAPPWDRSKETQYF
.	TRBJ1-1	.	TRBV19	TGTGCCAGTAGTATCGGCCAGGGCGACATGAACACTGAAGCTTTCTTT	CASSIGQGDMNTEAFF
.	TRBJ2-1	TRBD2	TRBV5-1	TGCGCCAGCAGCTCTGGGACTAGCGGAAACAATGAGCAGTTCTTC	CASSSGTSGNNEQFF
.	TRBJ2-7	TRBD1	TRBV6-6	TGTGCCAGCAGTTACCCCGGACAGGGGCGAAACGAGCAGTACTTC	CASSYPGQGRNEQYF
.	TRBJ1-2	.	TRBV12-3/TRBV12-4	TGTGCCAGCAGACACGAGGCTAACTATGGCTACACCTTC	CASRHEANYGYTF
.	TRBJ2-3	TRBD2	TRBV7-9	TGTGCCAGCAGCTTACGTAGCGGGGGAAGCACAGATACGCAGTATTTT	CASSLRSGGSTDTQYF
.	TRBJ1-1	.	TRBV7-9	TGTGCCAGCAGCTCCTTAATGAGCACTGAAGCTTTCTTT	CASSSLMSTEAFF
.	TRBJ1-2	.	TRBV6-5	TGTGCCAGCAGTTACTCGGCACAGGGAGTCTATGGCTACACCTTC	CASSYSAQGVYGYTF
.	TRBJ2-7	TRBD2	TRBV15	TGTGCCACCAGCAGAGGTTCTAGCGGTTCTACTCAGCAGTACTTC	CATSRGSSGSTQQYF
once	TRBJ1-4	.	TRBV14	TGTGCCAGCAGCCAATTTTTCAGTACAACTAATGAAAAACTGTTTTTT	CASSQFFSTTNEKLFF
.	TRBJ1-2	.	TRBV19	TGTGCCAGTACGAGATCAGGGGAGTCTGGCTACACCTTC	CASTRSGESGYTF
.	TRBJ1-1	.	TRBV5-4	TGTGCCAGCAGCTTGGGCAGGGGAGGGGGGAACACTGAAGCTTTCTTT	CASSLGRGGGNTEAFF
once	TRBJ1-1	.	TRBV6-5	TGTGCCAGCAGTACCACAGGGTACACTGAAGCTTTCTTT	CASSTTGYTEAFF
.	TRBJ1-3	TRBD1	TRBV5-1	TGCGCCAGCAGCATCCGGCAGGGGGCGGGAAACACCATATATTTT	CASSIRQGAGNTIYF
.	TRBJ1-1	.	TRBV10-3	TGTGCCATCAGACCAGGGGTTAATACTGAAGCTTTCTTT	CAIRPGVNTEAFF
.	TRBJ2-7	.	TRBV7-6	TGTGCCAGCAGCTTAGCCTTCGGGTACTCCTACGAGCAGTACTTC	CASSLAFGYSYEQYF
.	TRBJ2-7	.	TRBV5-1	TGCGCCAGCAGCTTGACTAGTTACGAGCAGTACTTC	CASSLTSYEQYF
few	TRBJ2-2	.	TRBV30	TGTGCCTGGAGTGTACAGAACACCGGGGAGCTGTTTTTT	CAWSVQNTGELFF
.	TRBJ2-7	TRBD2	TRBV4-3	TGCGCCAGCAGCCAAGATTTCGGGGTAGCGGGGGGCTACGAGCAGTACTTC	CASSQDFGVAGGYEQYF
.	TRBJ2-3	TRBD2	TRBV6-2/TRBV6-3	TGTGCCAGCAGTCCCCAGCGGGGGGGCCTTGGCACAGATACGCAGTATTTT	CASSPQRGGLGTDTQYF
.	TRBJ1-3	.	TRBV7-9	TGTGCCAGCAGCTTTCTACAGATCTCTGGAAACACCATATATTTT	CASSFLQISGNTIYF
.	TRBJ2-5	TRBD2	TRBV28	TGTGCCAGCAGGGCCGGGAGGGAGACCCAGTACTTC	CASRAGRETQYF
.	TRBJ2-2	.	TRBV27	TGTGCCAGCAGTCGGTGGGGTAGCGCGAACACCGGGGAGCTGTTTTTT	CASSRWGSANTGELFF
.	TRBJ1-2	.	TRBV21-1	TGTGCCAGCAGCAAAGAGGGAGGGGCCGAAACCGCTTCTTACCACTATGGCTACACCTTC	CASSKEGGAETASYHYGYTF
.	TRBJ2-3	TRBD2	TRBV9	TGTGCCAGCAGCGTAGGTCCTTCGGGGGGGCTAATCGCAGATACGCAGTATTTT	CASSVGPSGGLIADTQYF
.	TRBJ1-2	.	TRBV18	TGTGCCAGCTCACCTGCCCGGGACACCCACTTCTATGGCTACACCTTC	CASSPARDTHFYGYTF
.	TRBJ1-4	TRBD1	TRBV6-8	TGTGCCAGCAGCGACATGACAGGGAACGATGAAAAACTGTTTTTT	CASSDMTGNDEKLFF
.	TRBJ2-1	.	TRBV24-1	TGTGCCACCAGTGCAAGGGGAAGCTACAATGAGCAGTTCTTC	CATSARGSYNEQFF
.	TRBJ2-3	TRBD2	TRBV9	TGTGCCAGCACCAACCGACTAGCCGCAGATACGCAGTATTTT	CASTNRLAADTQYF
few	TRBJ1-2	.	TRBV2	TGTGCCAGCGGGGGCTGGGGCTACACCTTC	CASGGWGYTF
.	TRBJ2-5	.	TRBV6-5	TGTGCCAGCAGTTACGATGACAGGTCAACGAGGAAGACCCAGTACTTC	CASSYDDRSTRKTQYF
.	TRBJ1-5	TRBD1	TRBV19	TGTGCCAGTATGGGGACAGTAAGCAATCAGCCCCAGCATTTT	CASMGTVSNQPQHF
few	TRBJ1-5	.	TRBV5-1	TGCGCCAGCAGCTTGGCGGCAGGGGACCAGCCCCAGCATTTT	CASSLAAGDQPQHF
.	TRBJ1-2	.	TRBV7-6	TGTGCCAGCAGCCCCGGGGGGGGTTGGAACTATGGCTACACCTTC	CASSPGGGWNYGYTF
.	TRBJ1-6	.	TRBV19	TGTGCCAGTAGTATAGCAGGGGCCAATTCACCCCTCCACTTT	CASSIAGANSPLHF
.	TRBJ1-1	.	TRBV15	TGTGCCACCAGCAGAGATCGGGTCTCCAACACTGAAGCTTTCTTT	CATSRDRVSNTEAFF
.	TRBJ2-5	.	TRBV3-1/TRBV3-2	TGTGCCAGCAGCCAAGATGGGGACTTCCAAGAGACCCAGTACTTC	CASSQDGDFQETQYF
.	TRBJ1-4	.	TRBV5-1	TGCGCCAGCAGCTTCGGACAAGCTAATGAAAAACTGTTTTTT	CASSFGQANEKLFF
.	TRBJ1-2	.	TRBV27	TGTGCCAGCAGTTACACGGGACACAACTATGGCTACACCTTC	CASSYTGHNYGYTF
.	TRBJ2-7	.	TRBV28	TGTGCCAGCACCTTTGCTGGGAGTTCCTACGAGCAGTACTTC	CASTFAGSSYEQYF
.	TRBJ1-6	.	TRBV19	TGTGCCAGTAGTATCCCCGGAGGAGGGGCCGGTTCACCCCTCCACTTT	CASSIPGGGAGSPLHF
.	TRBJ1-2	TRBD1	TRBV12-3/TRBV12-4	TGTGCCAGCAGTTTGGGGACAGGATATGGCTACACCTTC	CASSLGTGYGYTF
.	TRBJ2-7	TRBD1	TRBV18	TGTGCCAGCTCTCCCGGGACAGGGTCCACGGAGCAGTACTTC	CASSPGTGSTEQYF
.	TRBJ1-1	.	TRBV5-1	TGCGCCAGCAGCACAGGAGCCGTGAACACTGAAGCTTTCTTT	CASSTGAVNTEAFF
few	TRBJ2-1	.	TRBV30	TGTGCCTGGAGTTTCGGGAACAATGAGCAGTTCTTC	CAWSFGNNEQFF
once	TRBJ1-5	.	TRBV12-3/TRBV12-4	TGTGCCAGCGGGGGAGGCACCCAGCATTTT	CASGGGTQHF
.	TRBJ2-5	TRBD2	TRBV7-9	TGTGCCAGCAGCTTCCCGACTAGCGGGGGGTCGGAGACCCAGTACTTC	CASSFPTSGGSETQYF
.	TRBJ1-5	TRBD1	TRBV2	TGTGCCAGCAGTGCTCAGGGGGCGGGCAATCAGCCCCAGCATTTT	CASSAQGAGNQPQHF
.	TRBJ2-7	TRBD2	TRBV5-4	TGTGCCAGCAGCTCCCGGACTAGCCCGACCGGGAACGAGCAGTACTTC	CASSSRTSPTGNEQYF